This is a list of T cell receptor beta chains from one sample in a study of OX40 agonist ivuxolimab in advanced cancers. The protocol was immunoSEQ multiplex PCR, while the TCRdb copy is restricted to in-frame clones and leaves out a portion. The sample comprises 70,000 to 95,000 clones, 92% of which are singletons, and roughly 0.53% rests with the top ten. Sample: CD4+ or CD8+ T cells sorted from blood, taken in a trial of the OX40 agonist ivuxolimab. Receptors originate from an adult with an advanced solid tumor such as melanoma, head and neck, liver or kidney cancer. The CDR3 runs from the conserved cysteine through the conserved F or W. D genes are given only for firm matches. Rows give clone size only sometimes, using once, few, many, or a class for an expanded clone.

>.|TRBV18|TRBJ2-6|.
CASSTGSGANVLTF
TGTGCCAGCTCCACAGGGTCCGGGGCCAACGTCCTGACTTTC
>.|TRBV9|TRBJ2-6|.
CASSVEGHLASGANVLTF
TGTGCCAGCAGCGTAGAAGGACATCTTGCCTCTGGGGCCAACGTCCTGACTTTC
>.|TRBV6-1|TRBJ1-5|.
CASTEYRETQPQHF
TGTGCCAGCACCGAATACAGGGAGACTCAGCCCCAGCATTTT
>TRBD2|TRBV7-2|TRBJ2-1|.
CASSLSSSGAYNEQFF
TGTGCCAGCAGCTTAAGCTCTAGCGGAGCTTACAATGAGCAGTTCTTC
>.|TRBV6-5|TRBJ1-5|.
CASSYDGYQPQHF
TGTGCCAGCAGTTACGACGGATATCAGCCCCAGCATTTT
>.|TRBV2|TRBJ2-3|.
CASSVGGRRDTQYF
TGTGCCAGCAGTGTGGGGGGGCGCCGGGATACGCAGTATTTT
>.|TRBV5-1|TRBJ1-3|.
CASSFSPQKGTGNTIYF
TGCGCCAGCAGCTTCAGCCCCCAGAAGGGGACCGGAAACACCATATATTTT
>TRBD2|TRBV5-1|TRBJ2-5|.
CASSRTGLAGGSQETQYF
TGCGCCAGCAGCCGAACGGGACTAGCGGGAGGGTCGCAGGAGACCCAGTACTTC
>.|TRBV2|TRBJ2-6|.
CASSVSGANVLTF
TGTGCCAGCAGTGTTTCTGGGGCCAACGTCCTGACTTTC
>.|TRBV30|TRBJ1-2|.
CAWSVYEGRNGYTF
TGTGCCTGGAGTGTATACGAGGGAAGGAATGGCTACACCTTC
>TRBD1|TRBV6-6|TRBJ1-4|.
CASSGQGTNEKLFF
TGTGCCAGCAGTGGACAGGGAACTAATGAAAAACTGTTTTTT
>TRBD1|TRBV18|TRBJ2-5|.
CASSPRQGKETQYF
TGTGCCAGCTCACCGCGACAGGGGAAAGAGACCCAGTACTTC
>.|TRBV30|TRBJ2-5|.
CAWSVQWAEGQETQYF
TGTGCCTGGAGTGTACAATGGGCAGAAGGGCAGGAGACCCAGTACTTC
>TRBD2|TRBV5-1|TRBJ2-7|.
CASSLRPTSNNDEQYF
TGCGCCAGCAGCTTACGTCCGACTAGCAATAACGACGAGCAGTACTTC
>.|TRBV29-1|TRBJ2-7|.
CSVAVGGSYEQYF
TGCAGCGTTGCAGTAGGGGGATCCTACGAGCAGTACTTC
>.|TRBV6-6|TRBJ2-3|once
CASSYLTGFGDTQYF
TGTGCCAGCAGTTATCTCACCGGTTTTGGAGATACGCAGTATTTT
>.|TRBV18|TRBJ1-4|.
CASSLDAGNEKLFF
TGTGCCAGCTCACTTGACGCGGGGAATGAAAAACTGTTTTTT
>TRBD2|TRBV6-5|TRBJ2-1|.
CASRRSSGSENEQFF
TGTGCCAGCAGAAGATCTAGCGGGAGTGAGAATGAGCAGTTCTTC
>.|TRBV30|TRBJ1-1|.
CAWSPLPGLNTEAFF
TGTGCCTGGAGTCCCCTTCCGGGGTTGAACACTGAAGCTTTCTTT
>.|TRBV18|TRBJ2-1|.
CASSPADNEQFF
TGTGCCAGCTCACCGGCAGACAATGAGCAGTTCTTC
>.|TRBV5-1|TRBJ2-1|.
CASSPQALAPSYNEQFF
TGCGCCAGCAGCCCCCAAGCCCTAGCGCCCTCCTACAATGAGCAGTTCTTC
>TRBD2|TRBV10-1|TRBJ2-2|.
CASSLGGRVTGELFF
TGCGCCAGCAGTTTGGGAGGGCGCGTCACCGGGGAGCTGTTTTTT
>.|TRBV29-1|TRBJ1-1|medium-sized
CSAKWGITEAFF
TGCAGCGCTAAGTGGGGTATCACTGAAGCTTTCTTT
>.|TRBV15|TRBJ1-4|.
CATSRDGGTGEKLFF
TGTGCCACCAGCAGAGATGGAGGAACAGGGGAAAAACTGTTTTTT
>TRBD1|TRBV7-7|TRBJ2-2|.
CASSKSGTGFTGELFF
TGTGCTAGCAGCAAATCCGGGACAGGGTTCACCGGGGAGCTGTTTTTT
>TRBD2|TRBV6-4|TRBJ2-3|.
CASSDSGVRGLAGTSTDTQYF
TGTGCCAGCAGTGACTCTGGAGTCAGGGGACTAGCGGGAACTAGCACAGATACGCAGTATTTT
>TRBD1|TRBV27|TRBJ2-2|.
CASSSSLRQGRIPGELFF
TGTGCCAGCAGTTCATCACTTCGACAGGGAAGGATTCCCGGGGAGCTGTTTTTT
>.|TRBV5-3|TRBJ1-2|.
CARSLFFRGVNYGYTF
TGTGCCAGAAGCTTGTTTTTCAGGGGCGTCAACTATGGCTACACCTTC
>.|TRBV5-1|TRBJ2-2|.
CASQTGSNTGELFF
TGCGCCAGCCAGACAGGTTCGAACACCGGGGAGCTGTTTTTT
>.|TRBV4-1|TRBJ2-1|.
CASSLQEGRNEQFF
TGCGCCAGCAGCCTCCAGGAGGGGCGGAATGAGCAGTTCTTC
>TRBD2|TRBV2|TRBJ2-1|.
CASVGGLAGRNEQFF
TGTGCCAGCGTGGGGGGGCTAGCGGGTCGAAATGAGCAGTTCTTC
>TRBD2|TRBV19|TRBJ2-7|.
CASSIVGTSGRNQYF
TGTGCCAGTAGTATAGTTGGGACTAGCGGGAGGAATCAGTACTTC
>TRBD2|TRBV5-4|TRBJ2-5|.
CASSLRGEETQYF
TGTGCCAGCAGCTTGCGGGGGGAGGAGACCCAGTACTTC
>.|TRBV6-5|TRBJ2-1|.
CASTGAHYNEQFF
TGTGCCAGCACAGGGGCCCACTACAATGAGCAGTTCTTC
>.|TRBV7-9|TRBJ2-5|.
CASSLEAETQYF
TGTGCCAGCAGCTTGGAAGCGGAGACCCAGTACTTC
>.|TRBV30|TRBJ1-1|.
CAWGGGGTEAFF
TGTGCCTGGGGTGGGGGGGGCACTGAAGCTTTCTTT
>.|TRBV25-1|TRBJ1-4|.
CALQTGTLAEKLFF
TGTGCCCTCCAAACAGGCACCTTGGCTGAAAAACTGTTTTTT
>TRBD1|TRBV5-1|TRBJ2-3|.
CASSFMGQGSDTQYF
TGCGCCAGCAGCTTCATGGGACAGGGTTCAGATACGCAGTATTTT
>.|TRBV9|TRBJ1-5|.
CASSATDSNQPQHF
TGTGCCAGCAGCGCGACGGACAGCAATCAGCCCCAGCATTTT
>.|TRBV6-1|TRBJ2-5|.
CAYRDRQETQYF
TGTGCCTACAGGGACCGACAAGAGACCCAGTACTTC
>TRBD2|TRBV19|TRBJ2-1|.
CASSTQGLAGGKNEQFF
TGTGCCAGTAGTACCCAAGGACTAGCGGGGGGCAAAAATGAGCAGTTCTTC
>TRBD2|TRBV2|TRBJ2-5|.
CASSYSGGKETQYF
TGTGCCAGCAGCTATAGCGGGGGTAAAGAGACCCAGTACTTC
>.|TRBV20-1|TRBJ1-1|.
CSASIPEAFF
TGCAGTGCTAGTATCCCTGAAGCTTTCTTT
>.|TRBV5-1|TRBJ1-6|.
CASKFREDGSSPLHF
TGCGCCAGTAAATTCAGGGAGGACGGATCTTCACCCCTCCACTTT
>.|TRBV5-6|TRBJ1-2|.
CASSPRDTGGYTF
TGTGCCAGCAGCCCCAGGGATACGGGTGGCTACACCTTC
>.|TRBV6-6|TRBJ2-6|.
CASQGYGANVLTF
TGTGCCAGCCAGGGGTATGGGGCCAACGTCCTGACTTTC
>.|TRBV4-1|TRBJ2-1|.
CASSQEGFRFSYNEQFF
TGCGCCAGCAGCCAAGAGGGGTTCCGGTTCTCCTACAATGAGCAGTTCTTC
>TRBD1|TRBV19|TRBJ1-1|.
CASRSQGASTEAFF
TGTGCCAGTAGAAGCCAGGGGGCAAGCACTGAAGCTTTCTTT
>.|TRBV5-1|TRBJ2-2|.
CASSLGRAANTGELFF
TGCGCCAGCAGCCTCGGACGGGCCGCGAACACCGGGGAGCTGTTTTTT
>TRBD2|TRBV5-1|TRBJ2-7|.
CASSWLAGVSTPRYEQYF
TGCGCCAGCAGCTGGCTAGCGGGAGTTTCTACCCCCCGTTACGAGCAGTACTTC
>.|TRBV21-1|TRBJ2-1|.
CASSKKSRSGTYNEQFF
TGTGCCAGCAGCAAAAAGTCTAGGAGCGGGACCTACAATGAGCAGTTCTTC